The T cell receptor beta chain under discussion was sequenced for a study of cytomegalovirus exposure and HLA in healthy donors (dated by TCRdb to about 2017). Looking at the study overall: According to an earlier analysis of a few hundred of the donors, 150 million to 200 million T cells yielded 100 million or so unique TCR beta sequences and 276 Gb of sequence data. An early release covering around 630 HLA-typed donors comprised 300 to 350 gigabases of sequencing data and around 80 million unique TCR sequences. Of the approximately 400 genotyped donors, approximately 81% were placed in the genetic ancestry cluster associated with self-reported Caucasian donors. The study aimed to test whether signatures of past pathogen exposure could be identified by cataloging public T cell receptors. Using immunosequencing, the study profiled T cell repertoires from some 670 subjects and related those repertoires to cytomegalovirus serostatus. A separate validation cohort of approximately 130 different subjects was used in addition to the roughly 700-subject first cohort. To predict cytomegalovirus infection status, the study brought together high-throughput TCR immunosequencing, statistical association of individual TCRs with disease status, and machine learning. A later analysis re-analyzed previously published TCR beta repertoires from hundreds of donors and added high-resolution HLA genotyping to study TCR occurrence patterns. Rather than using new phenotypic data, the later analysis identified candidate immune exposures from TCR beta sequences and from how often those sequences occurred across donors. An earlier analysis of several hundred of the donors applied high-throughput TCR beta sequencing to assess whether each TCR beta V gene segment acted as functional or pseudogenic. Donor age, sex, ethnicity and CMV serostatus were compiled together with the repertoire data. A later genetic analysis took genome-wide SNP genotypes for about three fifths of the 666 donors and used that subset as a discovery cohort. All discovery cohort repertoires had been generated on a single sequencing platform. HLA typing included class I and class II loci at four-digit resolution. The number of typed donors differed by locus: about 620-640 for A, B, C, DRB1 and DQB1; approximately 520 for DQA1; approximately 600 for DPA1; and roughly 470 for DPB1. Roughly five DR-DQ haplotypes were handled as single units for association and clustering, since linkage in the cohort was strong. Among about 390 genotyped donors of the cohort, an average of around 240,000 unique TCR beta nucleotide sequences were sequenced per donor, around 20% of them non-productive.

Comments on this clone: The specificity of this receptor is unknown. Base quality data are lacking; no much larger clone is found one base away.

In total, 600 or so healthy bone marrow donors made up the cohort. Cohort members were all nominally healthy when sampled, although unrecorded immune exposures were likely present. The donor tested CMV seropositive, placing the donor among the approximately 310 seropositive members of the cohort. A peripheral blood sample was provided by each donor, and peripheral blood mononuclear cells were used for TCR beta sequencing. The Qiagen DNeasy Blood Extraction Kit was used to extract genomic DNA from the blood cell samples. The full study reports these points: The cohort was sequenced for TCR beta chains only, and without alpha or paired-chain data the features that could be detected were limited. V-gene and J-gene trimming of TCR beta chains was associated with a missense DCLRE1C variant in a later genetic analysis, and the association was replicated in an independent cohort. The earlier analysis of fewer than 750 of the donors excluded approximately 15 rarely observed V segments, including chromosome 9 orphons, because counts were too low. A later analysis associated about 18,000 TCR beta sequences with specific HLA alleles at a false discovery rate of 0.05. The authors suggested that the approach could potentially be extended to other disease states and immunological phenotypes. Three of the identified cytomegalovirus-associated TCR beta chains were confirmed in vitro to be specific for cytomegalovirus antigens. CMV serostatus was the only immune exposure information available for the cohort. In a later analysis, the rate of TCR association differed among HLA loci, with DRB1 alleles having the most associated TCRs and HLA-C alleles having the fewest. Broadly in line with IMGT annotations, most TCR beta V segments showed up in productive rearrangements about 87% or about 30% of the time in an earlier analysis of several hundred of the donors. The sequencing pipeline was judged likely to have produced a cluster of highly shared sequence variants as a technical artifact. Presence/absence analyses assumed roughly uniform sequencing depth across donors, an assumption that may not hold. The 87-base-pair reads could not distinguish some IMGT-functional V segments, including TRBV6-2 and TRBV6-3, so those segments were excluded. Because HLA typing was unavailable for some donors at each locus, only the typed subset was used in association tests. Across donors, most TCR sequences were observed very rarely, whereas some public TCRs were present in many individuals. In a later analysis, most CMV-associated TCR beta chains were found to appear HLA-restricted, with HLA associations seemingly driven largely by CMV exposure. A later analysis reported that several top co-occurrence clusters appeared linked to parvovirus B19, influenza, CMV and Epstein-Barr virus. The study gave a list of about 150 TCR beta chains associated with cytomegalovirus. A further reported finding was that TCR beta sequences accurately predicted the HLA-A and HLA-B alleles for most subjects in the first cohort. Correlated functional status among segregating V segments might reflect linkage disequilibrium, but an unknown experimental factor could not be ruled out. The classifier was reported to diagnose cytomegalovirus status with high specificity and sensitivity in both the original cohort and the validation cohort. Strong co-occurrence of HLA alleles, especially DR and DQ, made assigning TCR associations to individual alleles difficult. Compared with equally common non-associated chains, HLA-associated TCR beta chains in a later analysis were more clonally expanded and had lower generation probabilities. Compared with the roughly 670-donor mean, donors in an Asian-associated ancestry cluster had fewer N-insertions in productive TCRs, according to a later genetic analysis.

V is shortened by 0 bases, J by 0 bases, and the region joining them spans 16 bases. From the cysteine up to the phenylalanine, the CDR3 has a length of 17 residues. Only the CDR3 region is kept as DNA, spanning 51 bases read in frame from base 1. CDR1 is given as SGHRS and CDR2 as YFSETQ, both from the germline V gene. Library construction relied on the immunoSEQ multiplex PCR assay. The multiplex PCR relied on a mix of 60 forward primers for TCR Vbeta segments and 13 reverse primers for TCR Jbeta segments. The CDR3 region of rearranged TCR beta genes was amplified from genomic DNA by a multiplex PCR assay. On the Illumina HiSeq System, the amplified TCR beta libraries were sequenced as 87-base-pair reads. The original methods were these. A later analysis tallied 75 million to 85 million unique TCR beta chains across the 666 repertoires, and about 12 million of those chains were shared by two or more donors. Raw reads were error-corrected and collapsed into unique sequences by a nearest-neighbor algorithm in which closely related sequences were merged to remove PCR and sequencing errors. V, D and J gene segments were assigned by aligning CDR3 sequences to IMGT reference sequences. For a sequence to be retained, a match of at least six nucleotides was required to both a V gene segment and a J gene segment. Rearrangements were classified as productive when the CDR3 lacked stop codons and remained in frame with V and J, and all other rearrangements were classified as non-productive. CDR3 was defined by IMGT convention, running from the second conserved V-encoded cysteine to the conserved J-encoded phenylalanine. Sequences without an unambiguous match to a single V gene segment were excluded from the earlier analysis of a few hundred of the donors. An earlier analysis of a few hundred of the donors classified V segments as functional when productive rearrangements were above 56.7% and as segregating when the standard deviation between donors was above 5%. A statistical classification framework was built for diagnosing cytomegalovirus status from the catalog of TCR beta chain sequences. In a later analysis, TCR nucleotide sequences were compared against IMGT/GENE-DB human TR gene sequences so that V and J genes could be assigned. In a later analysis, CDR3 sequences and most-parsimonious VDJ recombination scenarios were assigned using the TCRdist pipeline. In a later analysis, each TCR beta chain was defined by its CDR3 amino acid sequence together with its V-gene family, and reads lacking a unique V-gene family were excluded. A later analysis removed 600 or so highly shared, low-generation-probability nucleotide sequences to deal with suspected cross-contamination and a sequencing artifact. In a later analysis, a clonal expansion index was calculated for each public chain from normalized within-repertoire ranks of inferred template counts. Generation probabilities in a later analysis came from a VDJ recombination model fitted to out-of-frame rearrangements, and those results were checked against IGoR. Hypergeometric tests were used in a later analysis to score TCR-TCR, TCR-HLA and TCR-CMV co-occurrence, with a repertoire-size bias correction applied to the TCR pairs. False discovery rates were estimated in a later analysis by permuting HLA or CMV assignments 20 times. A later analysis grouped co-occurring TCRs with DBSCAN, adding TCRdist sequence similarity when clustering within HLA-allele-positive subsets. Co-occurrence clustering excluded repertoires with fewer than 30,000 or more than 120,000 public chains, plus five with anomalous nucleotide sharing. TCRdb holds this immuneACCESS table with in-frame rearrangements only. Some clones are missing; in checked studies, unresolved V genes explain under half, and the rest has no known cause. Clonal size and the V and J genes are those of that table, whereas D and trimming came from the DNA. For this sample there are about 100,000 clones; 74% appear just once. The ten most abundant clones make up 14% of the sample.

The sequenced sample consisted of PBMCs. The V and J genes are TRBV5-1 and TRBJ2-7; 6 matching bases give a weak D call of TRBD2. The source of this sequence is a woman in her forties in good health and CMV-seropositive. The DNA sequence is given as TGCGCCAGCAGCTTGGCTGGACGGGGGACTGTCTCCTACGAGCAGTACTTC. Translated, this is CASSLAGRGTVSYEQYF.